The present TCR beta chain was sequenced within a study of shared clonotypes between healthy human individuals. Libraries were prepared by immunoSEQ multiplex PCR; TCRdb keeps only in-frame clonotypes and omits some of them. Of 600,000 to 750,000 clones listed, 90% were seen once; the top ten hold 34%. This CDR3 has 17 residues. The V gene's germline CDR1 is SGHTA and CDR2 FQGTGA. The V and J ends lost 4 bases and 4 bases, in that order; junction bases with no gene match: 5. Sequenced sample: memory CD8+ T cells from PBMCs. Stated subset: CD45RO+ cells pooled with CCR7-negative TemRA cells. The receptor was isolated from a man in his late teens or twenties in good health. Some clones in this sample may be carry-over from other donors' samples. This sequence joins TRBV7-3 and TRBJ2-2, with 14 nucleotides matching TRBD2. CDR3 bases: TGTGCCAGCAGCTCCCCGACTAGCGGGAGGGGCACCGGGGAGCTGTTTTTT. Amino acid sequence: CASSSPTSGRGTGELFF.